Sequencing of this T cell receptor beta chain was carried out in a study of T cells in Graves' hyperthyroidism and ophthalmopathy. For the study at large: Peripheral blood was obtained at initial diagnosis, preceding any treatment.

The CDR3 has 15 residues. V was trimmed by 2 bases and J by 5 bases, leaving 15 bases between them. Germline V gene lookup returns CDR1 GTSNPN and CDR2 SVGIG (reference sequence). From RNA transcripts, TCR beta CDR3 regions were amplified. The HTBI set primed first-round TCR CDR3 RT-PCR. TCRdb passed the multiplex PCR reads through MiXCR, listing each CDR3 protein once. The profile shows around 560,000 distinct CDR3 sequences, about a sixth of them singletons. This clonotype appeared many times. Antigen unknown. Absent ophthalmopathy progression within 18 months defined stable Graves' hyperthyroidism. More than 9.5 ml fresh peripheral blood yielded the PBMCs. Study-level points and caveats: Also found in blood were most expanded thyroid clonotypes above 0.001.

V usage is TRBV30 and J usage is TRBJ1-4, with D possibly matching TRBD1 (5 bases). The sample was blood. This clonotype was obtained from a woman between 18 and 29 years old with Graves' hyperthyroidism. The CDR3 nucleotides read TGTGCCTGGAGTCTCCCTCGGTGGGGCAATGAAAAACTGTTTTTT. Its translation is CAWSLPRWGNEKLFF.